This T cell receptor beta chain was found in a study of PD-1 blockade in classical Hodgkin lymphoma. Study results and limitations: Newly diagnosed patients and complete responders had comparable diversity at baseline.

Sequencing used immunoSEQ multiplex PCR; TCRdb keeps in-frame clones, though not all of them. The sample lists approximately 9,000 clones, approximately 80% occurring once. The CDR3 runs 15 residues. Germline V CDR1 and CDR2: SGHDT, YYEEEE. The V and J ends lost 4 bases and 1 base respectively, with 14 bases between them. Turning to this clone: Its cognate antigen is unknown.

Noted time point: cycle 4 day 1 (C4D1), after 6 weeks of nivolumab. There was relapse after autologous stem cell transplantation in every patient, and there was variation in brentuximab vedotin exposure. Purification of CD4+ T cells from thawed PBMCs was achieved by magnetic negative selection. Classification of best responses gave complete response, partial response or progressive disease. The material was CD4+ T cells from blood, obtained before the fourth cycle of nivolumab. The sequence came from a human donor with classical Hodgkin lymphoma. The genes are TRBV5-6 and TRBJ1-1; D is possibly TRBD1 (6 bases). CDR3 nucleotide sequence: TGTGCCAGCAGCCTTCCGGGACACCAGAACACTGAAGCTTTCTTT. Translated, it gives CASSLPGHQNTEAFF.